A single sample is the source of the 26 T cell receptor beta chains below, sequenced in a study of STAT3 mutations in large granular lymphocyte leukemia. The antigens for these receptors are not known. Clones were sequenced by immunoSEQ multiplex PCR, and TCRdb holds only the in-frame ones, with some missing. Among about 6,000 clones listed, approximately 30% were seen once. Overall study findings and caveats: At least one immunodominant TCR beta clonotype appeared in every T-cell large granular lymphocyte leukemia patient.

What was sequenced was peripheral blood mononuclear cells. The receptors were sampled from a woman aged 35 to 49 with T-cell large granular lymphocyte leukemia. Some clones in this sample may be carry-over from other donors' samples.

The chain combines TRBV30 with TRBJ2-5; 8 nucleotides agree with TRBD2. Germline V gene lookup returns CDR1 GTSNPN and CDR2 SVGIG (reference sequence). V was pared by 1 base and J by 0 bases, with 7 bases of the junction left unmatched. The CDR3 extends over 16 amino acids. For the CDR3, the DNA is TGTGCCTGGAGTGAACCACTAGCGGCTCACCAAGAGACCCAGTACTTC. Its protein product is CAWSEPLAAHQETQYF. Supplemented by reference TRBV30 and TRBJ2-5, the full variable domain reads SQTIHQWPATLVQPVGSPLSLECTVEGTSNPNLYWYRQAAGRGLQLLFYSVGIGQISSEVPQNLSASRPQDRQFILSSKKLLLSDSGFYLCAWSEPLAAHQETQYFGPGTRLLVL.

The chain combines TRBV5-1 with TRBJ2-1; D unresolved. CDR1 SGHRS and CDR2 YFSETQ come from the germline V gene. The V gene lost 0 bases and the J gene lost 6 bases, with 10 bases spanning the gap. The CDR3 sequence is 14 residues long. This CDR3 is CASSLDWYPNEQFF. CDR3 DNA: TGCGCCAGCAGCTTGGACTGGTACCCCAATGAGCAGTTCTTC.

This chain links TRBV30 with TRBJ1-4; 10 nucleotides line up with TRBD1. The CDR3 covers 16 residues. Germline V gives CDR1 GTSNPN, CDR2 SVGIG (reference sequence). V was clipped by 7 bases and J by 4 bases; unmatched bases: 12. CDR3 nucleotides: TGTGCCTCAACTGGGACAGGGGCCCTGGTTAATGAAAAACTGTTTTTT. Residues: CASTGTGALVNEKLFF.

J is TRBJ2-7 and V is TRBV18; a possible D gene is TRBD2 (5 bases). Per germline, CDR1 KGHSH and CDR2 LQKENI. The CDR3 is made up of 16 amino acids. The V end lost 4 bases, the J end lost 0 bases, and 16 bases lay between the germline ends. The CDR3, as DNA: TGTGCCAGCTCACTCATTCCGGGGTCAGACTCCTACGAGCAGTACTTC. Protein product: CASSLIPGSDSYEQYF.

This clone was detected only a few times. This chain connects TRBV5-1 to TRBJ2-5; no definite D call. Germline assignment: CDR1 SGHRS and CDR2 YFSETQ. V lost 1 base and J lost 0, with 7 bases in between. CDR3 length: 14 residues. The CDR3 is CASSLYGDQETQYF. The CDR3 DNA reads as TGCGCCAGCAGCTTGTATGGGGACCAAGAGACCCAGTACTTC.

V gene TRBV7-2 combines with J gene TRBJ2-7; D ambiguous. The CDR3 is 14 residues long. CDR1 and CDR2 (germline): SGHTA, FQGNSA. Trimming shortened V by 5 bases and J by 2 bases, and 13 bases separated the two germline ends. The CDR3 DNA is TGTGCCAGCAGCCTCTTAGGCAGAGCCTACGAGCAGTACTTC. Protein: CASSLLGRAYEQYF.

The chain joins TRBV14 to TRBJ1-2; 11 bases agree with TRBD1. V lost 4 bases, J lost 3 bases, and 7 bases stayed unmatched. CDR1 is SGHDN and CDR2 is FVKESK in the germline V gene. This CDR3 region has 16 residues. CDR3 nucleotide sequence: TGTGCCAGCAGCCTTTCCCCGGGACAGGGGGACTATGGCTACACCTTC. It is translated as CASSLSPGQGDYGYTF.

The sample holds a few counts of this clone. The chain uses TRBV13 and TRBJ1-5, with D uncertain. Germline CDR1 is PRHDT and CDR2 is FYEKMQ (reference sequence). Between the trimmed V and J ends, which lost 5 bases and 0 bases, there was a span of 8 bases. This CDR3 is built from 14 residues. The DNA for the CDR3 is TGTGCCAGCAGCCCGGGAGATAGCAATCAGCCCCAGCATTTT. Translating it yields CASSPGDSNQPQHF. Full variable domain (rest looked up from reference TRBV13 and TRBJ1-5): AAGVIQSPRHLIKEKRETATLKCYPIPRHDTVYWYQQGPGQDPQFLISFYEKMQSDKGSIPDRFSAQQFSDYHSELNMSSLELGDSALYFCASSPGDSNQPQHFGDGTRLSIL.

V is TRBV7-8 and J is TRBJ2-1, with a tentative D call TRBD1 (6 bases). The germline gives CDR1 SGHVS, CDR2 FQNEAQ. V shed 0 bases and J shed 9 bases, with 9 bases lying between them. CDR3 size: 13 residues. CDR3 nucleotides: TGTGCCAGCAGCTTAGCAACAGGGACTGAGCAGTTCTTC. This encodes CASSLATGTEQFF.

This clone came up a few times. The J gene is TRBJ2-5, the V gene TRBV18, with D perhaps TRBD1 or TRBD2 (5 bases each). Trimming shortened V by 3 bases and J by 4 bases, and 15 bases separated the two germline ends. Germline V gene sequence: CDR1 KGHSH, CDR2 LQKENI. This CDR3 spans 15 amino acids. In DNA form, the CDR3 reads TGTGCCAGCTCACCGCAGGGAGTTAAGGGAGAGACCCAGTACTTC. Protein product: CASSPQGVKGETQYF.

This clone has a handful of counts. V and J are TRBV6-1 and TRBJ1-5, with 7 bases identical to TRBD1. J gave up 0 bases and V 3 bases, and 5 bases lay outside the gene matches. This CDR3 has 16 amino acids. Germline CDR1 MNHNS, CDR2 SASEGT. DNA of the CDR3: TGTGCCAGCAGTGAGTTTTGGGACAGTAGCAATCAGCCCCAGCATTTT. Residues: CASSEFWDSSNQPQHF.

This chain uses TRBV6-5 with TRBJ2-7; D uncertain. The CDR3 extends over 14 amino acids. CDR1 and CDR2 (germline): MNHEY, SVGAGI. The V gene lost 5 bases and the J gene lost 5 bases, with 16 bases spanning the gap. CDR3: CASSPSLTSNEQYF. CDR3 bases: TGTGCCAGCAGTCCTTCCCTAACCAGCAACGAGCAGTACTTC.

Written as DNA, the CDR3 is TGCGCCAGCAGCCAAGATATGTTTGGGGGACTAGCGGGAGCGGATGAGCAGTTCTTC. This sequence encodes CASSQDMFGGLAGADEQFF. J is TRBJ2-1 and V is TRBV4-1; 14 positions match TRBD2. The CDR3 contains 19 residues. In germline, CDR1 is MGHRA, CDR2 YSYEKL. The trim removed 0 bases at V and 8 bases at J, leaving 12 bases unmatched.

This clone showed up just a few times. The chain has TRBV10-3 and TRBJ2-7; maybe TRBD1 (6 bases). V was cut by 7 bases and J by 1 base, with 11 bases left in between. CDR1 and CDR2 from the germline V gene are ENHRY and SYGVKD. This CDR3 contains 13 residues. This CDR3 is CAITRTDSYEQYF. For the CDR3, the DNA is TGTGCCATCACCCGGACAGATTCCTACGAGCAGTACTTC.

This clone was detected only a few times. The gene calls are TRBV5-4 and TRBJ2-3; 9 bases fit TRBD2. This CDR3 region has 15 residues. V trimming: 4 bases; J trimming: 4 bases; junction bases outside the gene matches: 7. Germline V gene data show CDR1 as SGHNT and CDR2 as YYREEE (reference sequence). The DNA of the CDR3 is TGTGCCAGCAGCAATAGCGGGGGTACATCAGATACGCAGTATTTT. Residues: CASSNSGGTSDTQYF.

This clone was seen a few times. V and J are TRBV4-3 and TRBJ2-1; the match to TRBD2 covers 13 bases. The CDR3 totals 15 residues. V shed 5 bases, J shed 8 bases, and the junction held 6 bases outside the gene matches. CDR1 and CDR2 from the germline V gene are LGHNA and YSLEER. The CDR3 here is CASSWTSGRSDEQFF. The CDR3 DNA reads TGCGCCAGCAGCTGGACTAGCGGGAGATCCGATGAGCAGTTCTTC.

The chain has TRBV9 and TRBJ1-2, with 7 bases lining up with TRBD1. Germline CDR1 is SGDLS and CDR2 is YYNGEE. V lost 8 bases to trimming and J lost 8 bases; unmatched junction nucleotides: 15. This CDR3 region has 14 residues. CDR3 DNA: TGTGCCAGTCAAAAGACAGGGTCTTTGGGAGGCTACACCTTC. It yields the protein CASQKTGSLGGYTF.

The count of this clone is one. V is TRBV28 and J is TRBJ1-5; no clear D. Trimming stripped 7 bases from V and 3 bases from J, with 4 bases between. CDR3 length equals 11 residues. Germline V lookup: CDR1 MDHEN, CDR2 SYDVKM. In nucleotides, the CDR3 is TGTGCCAGCACCTCCAATCAGCCCCAGCATTTT. It specifies CASTSNQPQHF.

The DNA of the CDR3 is TGTGCCAGCAGGACTGGACCCTCTAACTATGGCTACACCTTC. Translated, it gives CASRTGPSNYGYTF. The chain carries TRBV2 and TRBJ1-2, with D hard to call. The CDR3 spans 14 residues. Trimming left V 6 bases short and J 0 bases short, with 11 bases between. Looked up from germline, CDR1 is SNHLY and CDR2 is FYNNEI.

This clone was observed a handful of times. The genes are TRBV9 and TRBJ1-2; D call uncertain. In germline, CDR1 is SGDLS, CDR2 YYNGEE. The CDR3 covers 13 residues. The V end lost 3 bases, the J end lost 1 base, and 7 bases lay between the germline ends. CDR3 sequence (DNA): TGTGCCAGCAGCGCGGACGGTAACTATGGCTACACCTTC. This codes for CASSADGNYGYTF.

This clone was recorded only once. This rearrangement joins TRBV4-1 to TRBJ2-7; the match to TRBD1 covers 7 bases. This CDR3 is 17 amino acids long. The V gene's germline CDR1 is MGHRA and CDR2 YSYEKL. The ends lost 2 bases at V and 0 bases at J; junction bases unmatched: 10. CDR3 in DNA: TGCGCCAGCAGCCAAAGGCCACCAGACAGGGCCTCCTACGAGCAGTACTTC. It is translated as CASSQRPPDRASYEQYF.

This clone was counted between two and nine times. This chain uses TRBV5-1 with TRBJ2-7; TRBD1 is a possible D gene (5 bases). CDR1 is SGHRS, CDR2 YFSETQ, per germline. The CDR3 runs 16 residues. The germline V and J ends were trimmed by 0 bases and 4 bases, with 17 bases remaining between them. CDR3 in amino acids: CASSLAQATEGYEQYF. In DNA, the CDR3 is TGCGCCAGCAGCTTGGCCCAGGCGACAGAAGGGTACGAGCAGTACTTC.

This clone was observed a handful of times. Written as DNA, the CDR3 is TGTGCCAGCAGTGAAGTAGGGGAGGGGAGCTACACCGGGGAGCTGTTTTTT. It is translated as CASSEVGEGSYTGELFF. V and J are TRBV6-1 and TRBJ2-2; 7 bases are shared with TRBD2. The CDR3 runs to 17 residues. CDR1 and CDR2 from the germline V gene are MNHNS and SASEGT. J gave up 3 bases and V 1 base, and 8 bases lay outside the gene matches.

There are a few counts of this clone. This specimen includes other DNA sequences encoding the same CDR3. The rearrangement uses TRBV19 and TRBJ2-1; D perhaps matches TRBD2 (5 bases). The CDR3 has 13 amino acids. V was cut by 6 bases and J by 5 bases, with 11 bases left in between. Germline CDR1 is LNHDA and CDR2 is SQIVND (reference sequence). CDR3: CASSVTGNNEQFF. In nucleotides, the CDR3 is TGTGCCAGTAGCGTGACGGGAAACAATGAGCAGTTCTTC.

This chain connects TRBV18 to TRBJ2-4, with D perhaps matching TRBD2 (6 bases). Per the germline V gene, CDR1 is KGHSH and CDR2 is LQKENI. This CDR3 comprises 16 residues. V was trimmed by 2 bases and J by 0 bases, leaving 11 bases between them. The CDR3 region is CASSPSRGLAKNIQYF. The DNA for the CDR3 is TGTGCCAGCTCACCAAGTAGGGGACTAGCCAAAAACATTCAGTACTTC.

V is TRBV9 and J is TRBJ1-1; 8 nucleotides line up with TRBD1. Per germline, CDR1 SGDLS and CDR2 YYNGEE. CDR3 size: 13 residues. The junction had 9 bases not matched to a gene; V was cut back by 3 bases and J by 11 bases. The CDR3 here is CASSERTGTGAFF. The CDR3 nucleotides read TGTGCCAGCAGCGAGAGGACAGGGACGGGCGCTTTCTTT.